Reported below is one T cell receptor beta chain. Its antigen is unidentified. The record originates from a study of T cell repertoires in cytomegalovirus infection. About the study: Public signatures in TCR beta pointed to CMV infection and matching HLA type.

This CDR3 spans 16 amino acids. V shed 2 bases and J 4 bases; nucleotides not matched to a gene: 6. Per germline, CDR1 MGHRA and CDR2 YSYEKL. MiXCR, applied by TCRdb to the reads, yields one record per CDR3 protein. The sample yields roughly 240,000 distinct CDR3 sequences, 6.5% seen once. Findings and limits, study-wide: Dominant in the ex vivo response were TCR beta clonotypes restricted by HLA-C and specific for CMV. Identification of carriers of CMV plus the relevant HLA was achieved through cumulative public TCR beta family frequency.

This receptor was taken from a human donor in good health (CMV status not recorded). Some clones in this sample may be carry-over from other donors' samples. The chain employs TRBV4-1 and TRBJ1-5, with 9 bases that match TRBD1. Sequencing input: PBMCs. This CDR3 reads CASSQLDRGGNQPQHF. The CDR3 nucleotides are TGCGCCAGCAGCCAACTGGACAGGGGAGGGAATCAGCCCCAGCATTTT.